The following is a TCR beta chain sequence with its context. Trimming at V came to 2 bases and at J to 4 bases, leaving 7 bases not matched to a gene. The CDR3 loop spans 16 amino acids. Germline V gives CDR1 MNHNS, CDR2 SASEGT. The data derive from a study of shared clonotypes between healthy human individuals. TCRdb's table, derived via immunoSEQ multiplex PCR, lists solely in-frame clones and lacks some. The data contain about 1.5 million clones, under 99% of them singletons. The clonotype comes from a man aged 30 to 39 in good health. The specimen was naive CD4+ T cells sorted from blood. Indicated subset: CD45RA+ positively selected. The V gene is TRBV6-1, the J gene TRBJ2-3, with 9 positions matching TRBD1. CDR3 bases: TGTGCCAGCAGTGAATCTTACAGGGGGCCGCCAGATACGCAGTATTTT. It specifies CASSESYRGPPDTQYF.